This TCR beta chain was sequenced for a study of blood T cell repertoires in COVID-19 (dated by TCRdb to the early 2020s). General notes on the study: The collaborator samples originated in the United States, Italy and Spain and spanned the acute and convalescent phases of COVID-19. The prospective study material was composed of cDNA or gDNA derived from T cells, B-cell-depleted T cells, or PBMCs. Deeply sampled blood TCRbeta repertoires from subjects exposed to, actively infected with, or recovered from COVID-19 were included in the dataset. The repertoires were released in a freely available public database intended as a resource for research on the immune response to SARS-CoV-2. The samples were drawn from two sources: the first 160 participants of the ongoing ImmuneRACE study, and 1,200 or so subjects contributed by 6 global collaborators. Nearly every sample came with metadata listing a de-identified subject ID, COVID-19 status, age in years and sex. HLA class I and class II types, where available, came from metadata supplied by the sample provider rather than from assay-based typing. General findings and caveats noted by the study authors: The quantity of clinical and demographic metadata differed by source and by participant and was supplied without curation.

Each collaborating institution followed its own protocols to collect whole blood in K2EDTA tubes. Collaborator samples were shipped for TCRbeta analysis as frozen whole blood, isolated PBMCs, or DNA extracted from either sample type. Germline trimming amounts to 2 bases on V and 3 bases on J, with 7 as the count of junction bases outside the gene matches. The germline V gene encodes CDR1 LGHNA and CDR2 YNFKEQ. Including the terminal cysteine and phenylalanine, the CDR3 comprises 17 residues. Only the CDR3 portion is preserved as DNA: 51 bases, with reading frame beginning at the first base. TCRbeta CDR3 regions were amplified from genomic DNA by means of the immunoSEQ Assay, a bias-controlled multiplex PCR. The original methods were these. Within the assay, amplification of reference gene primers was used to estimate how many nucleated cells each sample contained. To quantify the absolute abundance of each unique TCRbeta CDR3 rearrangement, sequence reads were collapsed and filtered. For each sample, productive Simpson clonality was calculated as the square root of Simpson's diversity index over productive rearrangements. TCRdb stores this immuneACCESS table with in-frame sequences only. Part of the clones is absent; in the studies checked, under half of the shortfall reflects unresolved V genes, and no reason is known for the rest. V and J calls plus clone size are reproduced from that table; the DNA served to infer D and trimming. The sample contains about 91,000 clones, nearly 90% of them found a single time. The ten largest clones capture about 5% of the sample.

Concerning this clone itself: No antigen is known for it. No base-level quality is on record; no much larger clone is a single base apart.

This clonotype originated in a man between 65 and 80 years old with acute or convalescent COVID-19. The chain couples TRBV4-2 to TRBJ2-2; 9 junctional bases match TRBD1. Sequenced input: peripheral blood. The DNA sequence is TGTGCCAGCAGCCAACAAACAGGGGGCCCAGACACCGGGGAGCTGTTTTTT. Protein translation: CASSQQTGGPDTGELFF.